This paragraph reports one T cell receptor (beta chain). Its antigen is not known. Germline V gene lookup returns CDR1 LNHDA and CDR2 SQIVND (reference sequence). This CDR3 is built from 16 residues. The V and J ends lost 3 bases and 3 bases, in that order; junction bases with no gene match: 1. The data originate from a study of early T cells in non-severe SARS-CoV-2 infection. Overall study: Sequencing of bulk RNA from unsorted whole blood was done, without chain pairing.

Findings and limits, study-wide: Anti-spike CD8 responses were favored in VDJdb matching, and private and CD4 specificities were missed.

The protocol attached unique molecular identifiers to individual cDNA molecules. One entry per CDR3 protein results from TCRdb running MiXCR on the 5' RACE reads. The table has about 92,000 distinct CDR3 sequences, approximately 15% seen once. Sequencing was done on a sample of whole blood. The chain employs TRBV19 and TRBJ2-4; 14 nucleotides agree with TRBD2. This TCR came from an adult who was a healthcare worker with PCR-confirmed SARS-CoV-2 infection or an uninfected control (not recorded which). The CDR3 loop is CASSMGLAGVKNIQYF. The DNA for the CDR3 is TGTGCCAGTAGTATGGGACTAGCGGGAGTCAAAAACATTCAGTACTTC.